The source of this TCR beta chain is a study of cytomegalovirus exposure and HLA in healthy donors. V dropped 0 bases and J dropped 2; count of bases not matched to a gene: 3. The CDR3 contains 15 residues. Germline loops: CDR1 LGHNT, CDR2 FRNRAP. The PCR contained 60 Vbeta and 13 Jbeta primers. Profiling relied on immunoSEQ multiplex PCR, and the TCRdb table lists in-frame clones only, not all of them. Of some 140,000 clones listed, about 80% are singletons. The receptor comes from a man aged 30 to 39 in good health and CMV-seropositive. The sample was PBMCs. This chain uses TRBV12-5 with TRBJ1-1; the match to TRBD1 covers 7 bases. The CDR3 nucleotides are TGTGCTAGTGGTTTGGTACAAGGGGGCAACACTGAAGCTTTCTTT. Its protein is CASGLVQGGNTEAFF.